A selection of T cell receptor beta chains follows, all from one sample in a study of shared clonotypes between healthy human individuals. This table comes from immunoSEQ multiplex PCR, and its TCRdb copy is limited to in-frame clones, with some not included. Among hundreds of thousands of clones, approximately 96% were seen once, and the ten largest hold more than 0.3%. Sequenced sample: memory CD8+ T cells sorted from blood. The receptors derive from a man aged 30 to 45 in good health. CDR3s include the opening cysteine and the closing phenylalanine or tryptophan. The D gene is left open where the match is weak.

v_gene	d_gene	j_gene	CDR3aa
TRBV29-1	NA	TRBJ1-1	CSVGVRGDTEAFF
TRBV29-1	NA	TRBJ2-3	CSVESRLDLTDTQYF
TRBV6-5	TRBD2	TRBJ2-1	CASSAGTSGSNEQFF
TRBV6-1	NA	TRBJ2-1	CASSESGSGNEQFF
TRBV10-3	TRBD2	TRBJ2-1	CAISESNLGRAGYNEQFF
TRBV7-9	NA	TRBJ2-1	CASSLALSQGPSYNEQFF
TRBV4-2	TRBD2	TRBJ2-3	CASAGGPVADTQYF
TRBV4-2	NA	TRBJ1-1	CASSLEAFF
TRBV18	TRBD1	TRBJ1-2	CASSGTGDYGYTF
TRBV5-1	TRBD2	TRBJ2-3	CASSFSGRLTDTQYF
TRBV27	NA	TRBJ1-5	CASSLDSNQPQHF
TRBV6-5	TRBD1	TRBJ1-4	CASSFRDRVDEKLFF
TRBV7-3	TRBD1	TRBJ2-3	CASSLHGTVGTDTQYF
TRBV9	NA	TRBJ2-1	CASSVGPSRVGNEQFF
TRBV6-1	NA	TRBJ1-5	CASSEGPGRNQPQHF
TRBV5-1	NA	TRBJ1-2	CASSFEVQGTNYGYTF
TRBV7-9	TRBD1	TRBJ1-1	CASSLVPRQGGAFF
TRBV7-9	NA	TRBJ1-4	CASSFKEKLFF
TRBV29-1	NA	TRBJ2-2	CSVGLATWGKQAGELFF
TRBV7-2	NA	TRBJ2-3	CASSRGRDTQYF
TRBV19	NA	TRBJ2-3	CASSISSSTDTQYF
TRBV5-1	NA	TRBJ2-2	CASQVRVPNTGELFF
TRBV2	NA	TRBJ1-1	CASSRMSEAFF
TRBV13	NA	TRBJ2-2	CASSLGPGTSNTGELFF
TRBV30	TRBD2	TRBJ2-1	CACSTSGGSEQFF
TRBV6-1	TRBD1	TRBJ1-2	CASSLRGTGDYGYTF